What follows are 12 T cell receptor beta chains derived from one specimen sequenced in a study of tumor-infiltrating lymphocytes in localized non-small cell lung cancer (dated by TCRdb to 2020 to 2022). Library prep was done by the immunoSEQ multiplex PCR assay. TCRdb obtained this table from immuneACCESS and retained in-frame rearrangements with V and J assigned. These tables miss some clones; where compared with another copy, unresolved V genes account for less than half of the shortfall, and the remainder is unexplained. Counted in this sample were some 29,000 clones; 80% to 90% of them appeared once. Approximately 2% of the sample is taken by the ten largest. The specimen was lung tumor tissue. These receptors all stem from a human donor with non-small cell lung cancer.

This clone was seen a few times. This chain links TRBV5-6 with TRBJ1-4, with D perhaps TRBD1 (5 bases). This CDR3 region has 14 residues. Germline values: CDR1 SGHDT, CDR2 YYEEEE. The V gene lost 3 bases and the J gene lost 7 bases, with 13 bases spanning the gap. The CDR3, as DNA: TGTGCCAGCAGCTACCGGGACCGCTCTGAAAAACTGTTTTTT. Encoded protein: CASSYRDRSEKLFF.

This clone was recorded only once. The gene calls are TRBV6-1 and TRBJ1-2, with 9 positions matching TRBD1. Germline V gives CDR1 MNHNS, CDR2 SASEGT. Trimming removed 3 bases from V and 5 bases from J; junction bases left unmatched: 1. This CDR3 region has 13 residues. CDR3 amino acids: CASSDGQGYGYTF. The CDR3 region has the DNA TGTGCCAGCAGTGATGGACAGGGGTATGGCTACACCTTC.

The chain carries TRBV5-1 and TRBJ2-3, with TRBD1 identical over 7 bases. Losses at the gene ends were 4 bases for V and 5 bases for J; bases not matched to a gene: 7. The CDR3 is 14 residues long. Germline V gives CDR1 SGHRS, CDR2 YFSETQ. This chain's CDR3 is CASSIRQGEDTQYF. The CDR3 DNA reads TGCGCCAGCAGCATCCGACAGGGCGAAGATACGCAGTATTTT.

V and J are TRBV25-1 and TRBJ1-2, with unresolved D. CDR1 and CDR2 from the germline V gene are MGHDK and SYGVNS. This CDR3 has 12 amino acids. Trimming took 2 bases from V and 5 from J, leaving 6 bases between them. The CDR3 region is CASSEGGYGYTF. CDR3 nucleotide sequence: TGTGCCAGCAGTGAAGGAGGGTATGGCTACACCTTC.

As for this clone: A read error may produce the germline difference seen at one junction end. CDR3 region: CASREGQLNSRNTIYF. CDR3 DNA sequence: TGTGCCAGCAGAGAAGGACAGTTAAACTCGAGAAACACCATATATTTT. The gene calls are TRBV2 and TRBJ1-3, with D possibly being TRBD1 (6 bases). Germline lookup yields CDR1 SNHLY and CDR2 FYNNEI. There are 16 residues in the CDR3.

V and J are TRBV4-3 and TRBJ1-5; D gene uncertain. The ends were cut back, 4 bases at V and 0 bases at J, with 10 bases in the middle. Germline-derived CDR1 and CDR2 are LGHNA and YSLEER. This CDR3 region has 15 residues. The CDR3 loop reads CASSPEGYSNQPQHF. The CDR3 bases are TGCGCCAGCAGCCCGGAGGGTTATAGCAATCAGCCCCAGCATTTT.

This rearrangement joins TRBV7-2 to TRBJ1-3; unclear D gene. The CDR3 is 15 residues long. Germline CDR1 reads SGHTA; CDR2 reads FQGNSA. Trimming shortened V by 3 bases and J by 0 bases, and 9 bases separated the two germline ends. CDR3 protein: CASSFGVLSGNTIYF. The CDR3 DNA follows: TGTGCCAGCAGCTTTGGGGTTCTCTCTGGAAACACCATATATTTT.

V gene TRBV7-3 combines with J gene TRBJ2-4, with 9 bases lining up with TRBD1. CDR1 is SGHTA and CDR2 is FQGTGA in the germline V gene. Germline trimming cut 1 base from V and 12 bases from J; bases unmatched to any gene: 10. The CDR3 runs 15 residues. CDR3 amino acids: CASSLNPRDRETQYF. CDR3 coding DNA: TGTGCCAGCAGCTTAAATCCCCGGGACAGGGAGACTCAGTACTTC.

The chain employs TRBV9 and TRBJ2-5; TRBD2 matches 9 bases. The V and J ends lost 0 bases and 5 bases, in that order; junction bases with no gene match: 2. The CDR3 contains 14 residues. CDR1 is SGDLS and CDR2 is YYNGEE in the germline V gene. CDR3 DNA: TGTGCCAGCAGCGTAGGCGGGGGGGGCGAGACCCAGTACTTC. Protein product: CASSVGGGGETQYF.

V and J are TRBV5-6 and TRBJ1-4; D is ambiguous. V gave up 0 bases and J gave up 5 bases, with 5 bases separating them. CDR1 is SGHDT, CDR2 YYEEEE, per germline. The CDR3 runs 13 residues. In DNA, the CDR3 is TGTGCCAGCAGCTTGGCGGACAATGAAAAACTGTTTTTT. As protein: CASSLADNEKLFF.

The chain combines TRBV5-1 with TRBJ1-5, with 8 bases matching TRBD1. Germline CDR1 reads SGHRS; CDR2 reads YFSETQ. The CDR3 is 15 amino acids. V was pared by 1 base and J by 5 bases, with 5 bases of the junction left unmatched. The chain's CDR3 is CASSLQGAEYQPQHF. CDR3 DNA: TGCGCCAGCAGCTTGCAGGGGGCAGAATATCAGCCCCAGCATTTT.

The chain combines TRBV4-2 with TRBJ2-3; 8 bases are shared with TRBD2. Per germline, CDR1 LGHNA and CDR2 YNFKEQ. The CDR3 totals 16 residues. V trimming: 1 base; J trimming: 2 bases; junction bases outside the gene matches: 5. Here the CDR3 reads CASSQGKRGNTDTQYF. The CDR3 bases are TGTGCCAGCAGCCAAGGGAAGCGGGGGAACACAGATACGCAGTATTTT.